The rows below give T cell receptor beta chains drawn from one sample of a study of CD4 T cells in relation to SARS-CoV-2 and coronaviruses. Clones were sequenced by immunoSEQ multiplex PCR, and TCRdb holds only the in-frame ones, with some missing. The profile covers roughly 30,000 clones, with about 80% appearing a single time and roughly a quarter taken by the ten largest. No antigens are known for them. Input material: CD4+ T cells from PBMCs, cultured in vitro. The receptors derive from a human donor in good health. The CDR3 runs from the conserved cysteine through the conserved F or W. The D gene is left open where the match is weak. Size values are once, few and many counts, or a class for expanded clones, and some rows have none.

v_call,j_call,clone_size,d_call,cdr3_aa,cdr3_nt
TRBV5-6,TRBJ2-1,once,TRBD2,CASSLIPPSGGAGEQFF,TGTGCCAGCAGCTTGATACCCCCTAGCGGGGGGGCCGGTGAGCAGTTCTTC
TRBV5-1,TRBJ2-3,NA,TRBD2,CASSLTSGRHTDTQYF,TGCGCCAGCAGCTTGACTAGCGGGAGGCACACAGATACGCAGTATTTT
TRBV18,TRBJ1-5,NA,NA,CASSPSQNNQPQHF,TGTGCCAGCTCACCGTCCCAGAACAATCAGCCCCAGCATTTT
TRBV4-1,TRBJ1-5,NA,NA,CASSQDMRSINQPQHF,TGCGCCAGCAGCCAAGATATGAGGAGTATCAATCAGCCCCAGCATTTT
TRBV15,TRBJ2-6,NA,TRBD2,CATSRAKELAGEAGANVLTF,TGTGCCACCAGCAGAGCGAAAGAACTAGCGGGCGAGGCCGGGGCCAACGTCCTGACTTTC
TRBV4-2,TRBJ2-5,NA,NA,CASSPQGQETQYF,TGTGCCAGCAGCCCGCAGGGGCAAGAGACCCAGTACTTC
TRBV5-5,TRBJ2-1,NA,TRBD1,CASSLGDSLLFEQFF,TGTGCCAGCAGCTTGGGGGACAGCTTGCTTTTTGAGCAGTTCTTC
TRBV18,TRBJ1-2,NA,TRBD1,CASSPPAPGQKFGYTF,TGTGCCAGCTCACCACCGGCCCCGGGACAGAAGTTTGGCTACACCTTC
TRBV11-2,TRBJ1-1,NA,NA,CASSLGGGMNTEAFF,TGTGCCAGCAGCTTAGGCGGGGGAATGAACACTGAAGCTTTCTTT
TRBV11-1,TRBJ1-6,NA,NA,CASSNGRSPLHF,TGTGCCAGCAGCAACGGGCGGTCACCCCTCCACTTT
TRBV4-2,TRBJ1-1,NA,TRBD1,CASSPPGYRGNTEAFF,TGTGCCAGCAGCCCGCCGGGTTACAGGGGAAACACTGAAGCTTTCTTT
TRBV29-1,TRBJ2-2,NA,NA,CSVARRNTGELFF,TGCAGCGTTGCTCGCAGGAATACCGGGGAGCTGTTTTTT
TRBV3-1/TRBV3-2,TRBJ2-1,few,TRBD2,CASSTSSGRAQFF,TGTGCCAGCAGCACGTCCAGCGGGAGAGCGCAGTTCTTC
TRBV7-8,TRBJ1-2,few,TRBD1,CASSRYRTGRVYGYTF,TGTGCCAGCAGCAGATATCGGACAGGAAGGGTCTATGGCTACACCTTC
TRBV7-2,TRBJ2-7,NA,NA,CASSLATGAPYEQYF,TGTGCCAGCAGCTTAGCGACGGGGGCGCCCTACGAGCAGTACTTC
TRBV7-9,TRBJ1-5,few,NA,CASSLGDQPQHF,TGTGCCAGCAGCTTAGGGGACCAGCCCCAGCATTTT
TRBV9,TRBJ2-5,NA,TRBD1,CASSVTGTGGGETQYF,TGTGCCAGCAGCGTAACCGGGACAGGGGGCGGTGAGACCCAGTACTTC
TRBV27,TRBJ2-6,NA,NA,CASRRQGSGANVLTF,TGTGCCAGCAGGCGGCAGGGCTCTGGGGCCAACGTCCTGACTTTC
TRBV6-5,TRBJ2-1,NA,TRBD2,CASSYRRTSSGNEQFF,TGTGCCAGCAGTTACCGGCGGACTAGTAGTGGCAATGAGCAGTTCTTC
TRBV5-8,TRBJ2-1,NA,NA,CASSLARQGTVLSEQFF,TGTGCCAGCAGCTTGGCAAGGCAGGGGACGGTTTTAAGTGAGCAGTTCTTC
TRBV7-6,TRBJ2-5,NA,NA,CASRNPYTILGETQYF,TGTGCCAGCAGGAACCCTTATACCATCCTGGGGGAGACCCAGTACTTC
TRBV5-1,TRBJ2-1,NA,TRBD2,CASSTGWGTSGYNEQFF,TGCGCCAGCAGCACGGGGTGGGGGACTAGCGGGTACAATGAGCAGTTCTTC
TRBV10-3,TRBJ2-7,NA,NA,CAISGESPGSYEQYF,TGTGCCATCAGCGGCGAGAGTCCTGGGTCCTACGAGCAGTACTTC
TRBV6-6,TRBJ2-7,NA,NA,CASSIPQAGGGYEQYF,TGTGCCAGCAGTATCCCCCAGGCAGGGGGGGGCTACGAGCAGTACTTC
TRBV5-8,TRBJ2-1,NA,NA,CASSLDRGEQFF,TGTGCCAGCAGCTTGGACAGAGGGGAGCAGTTCTTC
TRBV9,TRBJ1-6,NA,NA,CASSARPNSPLHF,TGTGCCAGCAGCGCACGTCCCAATTCACCCCTCCACTTT
TRBV5-1,TRBJ1-2,NA,NA,CASSLDQADRLNYGYTF,TGCGCCAGCAGCTTGGATCAGGCTGACCGTCTAAACTATGGCTACACCTTC
TRBV7-6,TRBJ1-5,NA,TRBD1,CASSPGDSPGQPQHF,TGTGCCAGCAGCCCCGGGGACAGCCCCGGTCAGCCCCAGCATTTT
TRBV19,TRBJ2-1,NA,NA,CASKKGATPRNEQFF,TGTGCCAGTAAAAAGGGAGCTACCCCTCGGAATGAGCAGTTCTTC
TRBV5-1,TRBJ2-7,NA,NA,CASSLGGLEQYF,TGCGCCAGCAGCTTGGGTGGCCTCGAGCAGTACTTC
TRBV6-2/TRBV6-3,TRBJ2-7,few,NA,CASSYDSGYYEQYF,TGTGCCAGCAGTTACGACTCAGGGTACTACGAGCAGTACTTC
TRBV28,TRBJ2-7,NA,NA,CASSFPGGAYEQYF,TGTGCCAGCAGTTTTCCCGGGGGAGCCTACGAGCAGTACTTC
TRBV7-9,TRBJ1-1,once,TRBD1,CASSPGRETGLNTEAFF,TGTGCCAGCAGCCCTGGCCGGGAGACAGGGTTGAACACTGAAGCTTTCTTT
TRBV18,TRBJ1-5,NA,TRBD1,CASSPGSGGGQPQHF,TGTGCCAGCTCACCGGGTTCAGGGGGCGGTCAGCCCCAGCATTTT
TRBV9,TRBJ2-7,NA,TRBD2,CASSTGTSGSYEQYF,TGTGCCAGCAGCACCGGGACTAGCGGGAGCTACGAGCAGTACTTC
TRBV23-1,TRBJ2-2,NA,NA,CASSNRDRGSLRTPGSCFF,NA
TRBV9,TRBJ1-1,NA,TRBD1,CASSRTGGSEAFF,TGTGCCAGCAGCCGCACAGGGGGCTCTGAAGCTTTCTTT
TRBV19,TRBJ1-4,once,NA,CASSIGQLSGEKLFF,TGTGCCAGTAGTATCGGACAGCTCTCCGGTGAAAAACTGTTTTTT
TRBV6-5,TRBJ2-2,NA,NA,CAIQENTGELFF,TGTGCCATACAGGAGAACACCGGGGAGCTGTTTTTT
TRBV5-1,TRBJ1-4,NA,NA,CASSLGGEFNEKLFF,TGCGCCAGCAGCTTGGGAGGAGAATTTAATGAAAAACTGTTTTTT
TRBV7-3,TRBJ2-2,few,NA,CASSLLQGGGELFF,TGTGCCAGCAGCTTATTACAGGGAGGCGGGGAGCTGTTTTTT
TRBV7-8,TRBJ1-1,NA,NA,CASSSQVNTEAFF,TGTGCCAGCAGCTCCCAAGTGAACACTGAAGCTTTCTTT
TRBV5-1,TRBJ1-3,NA,NA,CASSPQTGGVLGNTIYF,TGCGCCAGCAGCCCGCAGACAGGCGGGGTCCTTGGAAACACCATATATTTT
TRBV5-4,TRBJ1-4,NA,TRBD1,CASSLTGADEKLFF,TGTGCCAGCAGCTTGACAGGGGCGGATGAAAAACTGTTTTTT
TRBV9,TRBJ1-1,NA,NA,CASSETGQNTEAFF,TGTGCCAGCAGCGAAACAGGGCAAAACACTGAAGCTTTCTTT
TRBV23-1,TRBJ1-5,few,TRBD1,CASSQSSGQAECSYQPQHF,TGCGCCAGCAGTCAATCGTCGGGACAGGCCGAGTGTAGCTATCAGCCCCAGCATTTT
TRBV5-1,TRBJ1-4,NA,NA,CASSLGVNSGTPQEKLFF,TGCGCCAGCAGCTTGGGGGTTAATTCCGGGACACCCCAAGAGAAACTGTTTTTT
TRBV5-4,TRBJ2-3,once,TRBD1,CASSSSGGWTDTQYF,TGTGCCAGCAGTTCATCAGGGGGCTGGACAGATACGCAGTATTTT
TRBV2,TRBJ2-1,few,NA,CASSEGSWGVEQFF,TGTGCCAGCAGTGAAGGTTCCTGGGGCGTTGAGCAGTTCTTC